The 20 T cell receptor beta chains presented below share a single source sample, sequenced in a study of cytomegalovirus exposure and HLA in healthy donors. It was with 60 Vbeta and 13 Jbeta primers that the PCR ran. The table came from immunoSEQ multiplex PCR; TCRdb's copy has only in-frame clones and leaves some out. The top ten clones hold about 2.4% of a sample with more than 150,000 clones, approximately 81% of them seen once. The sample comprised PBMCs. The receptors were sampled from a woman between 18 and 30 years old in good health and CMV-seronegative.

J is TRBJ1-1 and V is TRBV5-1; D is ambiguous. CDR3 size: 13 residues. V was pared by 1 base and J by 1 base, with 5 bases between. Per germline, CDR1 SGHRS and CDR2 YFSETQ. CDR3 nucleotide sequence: TGCGCCAGCAGCTTGCCAGGGAACACTGAAGCTTTCTTT. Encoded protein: CASSLPGNTEAFF.

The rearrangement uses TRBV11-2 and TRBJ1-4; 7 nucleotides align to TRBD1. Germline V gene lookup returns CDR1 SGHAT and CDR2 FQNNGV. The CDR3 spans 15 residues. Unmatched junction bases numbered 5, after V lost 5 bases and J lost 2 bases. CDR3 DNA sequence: TGTGCCAGCAGCACTTACAGGGGCACTAATGAAAAACTGTTTTTT. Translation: CASSTYRGTNEKLFF.

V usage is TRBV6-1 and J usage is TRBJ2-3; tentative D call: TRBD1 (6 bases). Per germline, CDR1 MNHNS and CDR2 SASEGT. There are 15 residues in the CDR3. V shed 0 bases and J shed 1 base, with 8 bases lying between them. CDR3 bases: TGTGCCAGCAGTGAAGCGGGACACGGCACAGATACGCAGTATTTT. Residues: CASSEAGHGTDTQYF.

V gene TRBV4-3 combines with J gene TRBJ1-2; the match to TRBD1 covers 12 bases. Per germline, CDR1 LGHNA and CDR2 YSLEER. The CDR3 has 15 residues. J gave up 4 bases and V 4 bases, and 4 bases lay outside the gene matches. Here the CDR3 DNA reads TGCGCCAGCAGCCCGGGGACAGGGGGCGGCTATGGCTACACCTTC. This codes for CASSPGTGGGYGYTF.

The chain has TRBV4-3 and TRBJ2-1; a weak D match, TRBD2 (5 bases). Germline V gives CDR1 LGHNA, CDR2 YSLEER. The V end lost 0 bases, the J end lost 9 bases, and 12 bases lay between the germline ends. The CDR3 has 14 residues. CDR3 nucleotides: TGCGCCAGCAGCCAAGAACTAGTCCGGCTTGAGCAGTTCTTC. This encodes CASSQELVRLEQFF.

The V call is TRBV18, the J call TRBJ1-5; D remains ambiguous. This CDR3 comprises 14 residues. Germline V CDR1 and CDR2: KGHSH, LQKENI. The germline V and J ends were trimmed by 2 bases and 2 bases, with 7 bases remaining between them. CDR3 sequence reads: CASSPAVGNQPQHF. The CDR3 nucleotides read TGTGCCAGCTCACCAGCAGTGGGCAATCAGCCCCAGCATTTT.

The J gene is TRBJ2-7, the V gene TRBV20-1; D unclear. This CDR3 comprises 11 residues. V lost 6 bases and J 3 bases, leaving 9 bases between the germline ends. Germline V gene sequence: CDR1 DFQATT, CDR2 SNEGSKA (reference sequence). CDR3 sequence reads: CSALRDYEQYF. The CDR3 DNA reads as TGCAGTGCGCTGAGAGACTACGAGCAGTACTTC.

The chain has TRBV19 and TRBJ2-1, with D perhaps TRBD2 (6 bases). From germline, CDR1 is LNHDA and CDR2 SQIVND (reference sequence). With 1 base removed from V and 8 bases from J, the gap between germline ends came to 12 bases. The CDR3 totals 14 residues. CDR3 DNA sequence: TGTGCCAGTAGTATAGGGAGGGTTGTCGATGAGCAGTTCTTC. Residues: CASSIGRVVDEQFF.

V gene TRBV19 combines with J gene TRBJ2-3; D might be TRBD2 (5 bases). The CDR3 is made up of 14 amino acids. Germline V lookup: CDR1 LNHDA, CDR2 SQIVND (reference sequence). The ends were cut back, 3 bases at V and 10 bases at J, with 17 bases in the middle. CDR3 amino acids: CASSMGWPEVAQYF. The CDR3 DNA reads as TGTGCCAGTAGTATGGGGTGGCCGGAGGTGGCGCAGTATTTT.

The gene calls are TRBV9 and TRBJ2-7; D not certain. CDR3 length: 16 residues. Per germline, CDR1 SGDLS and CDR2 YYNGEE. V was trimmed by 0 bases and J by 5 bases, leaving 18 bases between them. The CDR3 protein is CASSVGGARTVNEQYF. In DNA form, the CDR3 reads TGTGCCAGCAGCGTAGGAGGCGCTAGAACCGTTAACGAGCAGTACTTC.

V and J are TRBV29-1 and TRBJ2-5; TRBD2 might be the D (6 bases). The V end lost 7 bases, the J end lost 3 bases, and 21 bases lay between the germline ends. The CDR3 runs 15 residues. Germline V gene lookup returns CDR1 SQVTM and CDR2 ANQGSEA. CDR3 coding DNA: TGCAGCGCACCCCGGAGGGGCACAGGAAAAGAGACCCAGTACTTC. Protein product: CSAPRRGTGKETQYF.

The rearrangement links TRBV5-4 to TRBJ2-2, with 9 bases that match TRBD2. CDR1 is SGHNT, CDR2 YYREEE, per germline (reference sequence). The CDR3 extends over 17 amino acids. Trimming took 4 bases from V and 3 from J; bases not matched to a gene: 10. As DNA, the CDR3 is TGTGCCAGCAGCGCCGCCGGGGGACTAGCCTACACCGGGGAGCTGTTTTTT. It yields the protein CASSAAGGLAYTGELFF.

Here the CDR3 reads CASRGQGAANYGYTF. The CDR3 nucleotides are TGTGCCAGCAGGGGACAGGGGGCCGCTAACTATGGCTACACCTTC. The chain links TRBV6-1 to TRBJ1-2; 12 bases align to TRBD1. Germline trimming cut 6 bases from V and 0 bases from J; bases unmatched to any gene: 2. Germline V gives CDR1 MNHNS, CDR2 SASEGT. This CDR3 has 15 residues.

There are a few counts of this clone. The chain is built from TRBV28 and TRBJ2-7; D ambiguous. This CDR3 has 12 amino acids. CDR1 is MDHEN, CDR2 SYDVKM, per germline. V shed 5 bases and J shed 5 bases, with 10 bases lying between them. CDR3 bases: TGTGCCAGCAGTGACCGTCGGGACGAGCAGTACTTC. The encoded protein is CASSDRRDEQYF. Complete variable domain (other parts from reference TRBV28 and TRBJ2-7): DVKVTQSSRYLVKRTGEKVFLECVQDMDHENMFWYRQDPGLGLRLIYFSYDVKMKEKGDIPEGYSVSREKKERFSLILESASTNQTSMYLCASSDRRDEQYFGPGTRLTVT.

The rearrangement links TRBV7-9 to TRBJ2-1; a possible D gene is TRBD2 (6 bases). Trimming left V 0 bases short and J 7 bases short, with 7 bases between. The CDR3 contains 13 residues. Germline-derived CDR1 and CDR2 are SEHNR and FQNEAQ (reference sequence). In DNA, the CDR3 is TGTGCCAGCAGCTTAGCGGGAGGTAATGAGCAGTTCTTC. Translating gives CASSLAGGNEQFF.

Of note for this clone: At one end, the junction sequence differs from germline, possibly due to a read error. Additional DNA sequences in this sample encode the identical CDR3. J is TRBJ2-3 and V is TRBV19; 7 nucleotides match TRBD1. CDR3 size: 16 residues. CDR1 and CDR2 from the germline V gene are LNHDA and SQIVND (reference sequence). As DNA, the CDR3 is TGTGCCAGTAGTATTAACAGGGGTCAAGGCCCAGATACACAGTATTTT. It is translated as CASSINRGQGPDTQYF.

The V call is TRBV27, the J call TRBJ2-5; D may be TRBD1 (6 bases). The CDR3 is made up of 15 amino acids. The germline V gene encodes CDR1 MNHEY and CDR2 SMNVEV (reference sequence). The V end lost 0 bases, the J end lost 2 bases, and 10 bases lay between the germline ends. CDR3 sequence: CASSLSRQAQETQYF. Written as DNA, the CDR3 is TGTGCCAGCAGTTTATCCCGACAGGCGCAAGAGACCCAGTACTTC.

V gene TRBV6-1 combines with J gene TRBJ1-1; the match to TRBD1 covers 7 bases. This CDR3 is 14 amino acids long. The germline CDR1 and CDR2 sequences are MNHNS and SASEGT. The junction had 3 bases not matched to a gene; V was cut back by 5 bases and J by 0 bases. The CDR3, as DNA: TGTGCCAGCAGTCGGGACAGCTTGAACACTGAAGCTTTCTTT. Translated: CASSRDSLNTEAFF.

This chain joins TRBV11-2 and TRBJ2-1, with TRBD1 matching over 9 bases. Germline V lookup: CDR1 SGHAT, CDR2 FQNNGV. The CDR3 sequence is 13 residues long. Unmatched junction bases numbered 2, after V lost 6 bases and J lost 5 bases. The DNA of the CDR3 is TGTGCCAGCAGATGGACAGGGGACAATGAGCAGTTCTTC. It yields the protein CASRWTGDNEQFF.

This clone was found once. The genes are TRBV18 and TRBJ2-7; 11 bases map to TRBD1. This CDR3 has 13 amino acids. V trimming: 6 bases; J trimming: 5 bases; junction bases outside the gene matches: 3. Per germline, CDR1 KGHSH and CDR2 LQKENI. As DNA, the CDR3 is TGTGCCAGCTCTGGACAGGGGGCTAACGAGCAGTACTTC. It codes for CASSGQGANEQYF. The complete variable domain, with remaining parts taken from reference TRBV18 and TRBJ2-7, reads NAGVMQNPRHLVRRRGQEARLRCSPMKGHSHVYWYRQLPEEGLKFMVYLQKENIIDESGMPKERFSAEFPKEGPSILRIQQVVRGDSAAYFCASSGQGANEQYFGPGTRLTVT.